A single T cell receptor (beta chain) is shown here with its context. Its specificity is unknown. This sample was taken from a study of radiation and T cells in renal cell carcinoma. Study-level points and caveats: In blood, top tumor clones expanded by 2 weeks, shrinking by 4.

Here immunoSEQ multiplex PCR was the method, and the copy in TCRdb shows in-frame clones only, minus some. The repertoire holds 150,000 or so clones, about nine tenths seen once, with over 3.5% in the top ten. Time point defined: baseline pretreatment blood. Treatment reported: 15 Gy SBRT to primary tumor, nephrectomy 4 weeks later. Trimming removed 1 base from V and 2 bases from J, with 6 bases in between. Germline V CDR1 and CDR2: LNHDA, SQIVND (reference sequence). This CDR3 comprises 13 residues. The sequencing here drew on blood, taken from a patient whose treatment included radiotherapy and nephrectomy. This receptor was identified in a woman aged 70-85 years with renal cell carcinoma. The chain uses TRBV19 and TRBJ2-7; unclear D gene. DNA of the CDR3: TGTGCCAGTAGTATAGCTGGGGCCTACGAGCAGTACTTC. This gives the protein CASSIAGAYEQYF.